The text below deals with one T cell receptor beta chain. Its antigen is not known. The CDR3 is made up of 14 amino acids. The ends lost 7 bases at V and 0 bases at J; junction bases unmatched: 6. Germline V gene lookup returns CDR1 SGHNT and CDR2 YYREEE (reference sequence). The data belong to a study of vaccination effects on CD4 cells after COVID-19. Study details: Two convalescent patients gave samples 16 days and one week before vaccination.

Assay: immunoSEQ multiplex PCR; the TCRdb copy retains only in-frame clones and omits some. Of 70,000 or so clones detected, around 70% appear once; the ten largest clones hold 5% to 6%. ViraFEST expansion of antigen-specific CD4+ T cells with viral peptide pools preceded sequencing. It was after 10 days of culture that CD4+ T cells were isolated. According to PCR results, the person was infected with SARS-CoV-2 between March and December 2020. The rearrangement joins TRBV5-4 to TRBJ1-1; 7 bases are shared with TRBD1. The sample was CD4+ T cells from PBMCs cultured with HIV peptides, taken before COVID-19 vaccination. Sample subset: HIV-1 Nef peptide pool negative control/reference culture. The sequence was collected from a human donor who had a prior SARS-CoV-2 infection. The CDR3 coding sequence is TGTGCCAGCGGGCGGGACAGCCTGAACACTGAAGCTTTCTTT. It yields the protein CASGRDSLNTEAFF.